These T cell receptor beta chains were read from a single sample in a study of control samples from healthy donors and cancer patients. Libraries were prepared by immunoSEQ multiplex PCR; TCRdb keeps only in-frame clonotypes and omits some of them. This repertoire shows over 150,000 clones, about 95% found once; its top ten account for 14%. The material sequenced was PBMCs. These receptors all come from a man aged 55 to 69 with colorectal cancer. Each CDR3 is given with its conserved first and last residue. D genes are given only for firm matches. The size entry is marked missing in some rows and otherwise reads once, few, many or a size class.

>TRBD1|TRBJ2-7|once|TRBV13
CASSLKGQHYEQYF
TGTGCCAGCAGCTTAAAGGGACAGCACTACGAGCAGTACTTC
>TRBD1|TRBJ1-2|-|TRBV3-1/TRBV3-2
CASSQLGQGAGGYTF
TGTGCCAGCAGCCAATTGGGACAGGGTGCCGGTGGCTACACCTTC
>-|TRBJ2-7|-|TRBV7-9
CASSRGPGQSLEQYF
TGTGCCAGCAGCCGAGGACCGGGACAATCCCTCGAGCAGTACTTC
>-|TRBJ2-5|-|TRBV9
CASSVFGGREETQYF
TGTGCCAGCAGCGTATTCGGGGGCAGGGAAGAGACCCAGTACTTC
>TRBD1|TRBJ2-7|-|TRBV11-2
CASSLSWDRDYEQYF
TGTGCCAGCAGCTTATCGTGGGACAGGGATTACGAGCAGTACTTC
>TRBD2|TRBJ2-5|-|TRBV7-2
CASTLGTSEQETQYF
TGTGCCAGCACCCTCGGGACTAGCGAACAAGAGACCCAGTACTTC
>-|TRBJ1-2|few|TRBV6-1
CASSEEGPRYGYTF
TGTGCCAGCAGTGAAGAGGGACCGCGCTATGGCTACACCTTC
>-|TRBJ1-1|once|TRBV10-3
CAISEVQDTEAFF
TGTGCCATCAGTGAGGTTCAGGACACTGAAGCTTTCTTT
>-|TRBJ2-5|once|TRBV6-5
CASSYSTRQETQYF
TGTGCCAGCAGTTACTCAACACGACAAGAGACCCAGTACTTC
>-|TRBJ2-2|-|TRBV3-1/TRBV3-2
CASSLNTGELFF
TGTGCCAGCAGCCTGAACACCGGGGAGCTGTTTTTT
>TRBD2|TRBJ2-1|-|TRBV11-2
CASSNERGGYYNEQFF
TGTGCCAGCAGCAACGAGCGGGGGGGGTACTACAATGAGCAGTTCTTC
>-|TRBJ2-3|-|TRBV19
CASSQQGGNTDTQYF
TGTGCCAGTAGTCAACAGGGGGGGAACACAGATACGCAGTATTTT
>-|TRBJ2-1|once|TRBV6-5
CASSYSAGGLYNEQFF
TGTGCCAGCAGTTACTCAGCCGGGGGCCTCTACAATGAGCAGTTCTTC
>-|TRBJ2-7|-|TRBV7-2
CASSLGLNYEQYF
TGTGCCAGCAGCTTAGGGCTGAACTACGAGCAGTACTTC
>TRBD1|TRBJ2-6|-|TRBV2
CASSRQGVSSGANVLTF
TGTGCCAGCAGTCGGCAGGGGGTCTCCTCTGGGGCCAACGTCCTGACTTTC
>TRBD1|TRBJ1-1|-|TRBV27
CASSLRWTGRNTEAFF
TGTGCCAGCAGTTTACGATGGACAGGACGGAACACTGAAGCTTTCTTT
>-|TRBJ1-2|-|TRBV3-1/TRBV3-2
CASSQGQSLYGHTF
TGTGCCAGCAGCCAAGGACAGTCTCTATATGGCCACACCTTC
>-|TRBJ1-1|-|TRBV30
CAWSVLSDTEAFF
TGTGCCTGGAGTGTACTTTCCGACACTGAAGCTTTCTTT
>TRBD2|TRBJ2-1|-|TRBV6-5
CASSPTSGGADEQFF
TGTGCCAGCAGTCCAACTAGCGGGGGGGCCGATGAGCAGTTCTTC
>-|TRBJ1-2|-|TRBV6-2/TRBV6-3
CASSVGQIYGYTF
TGTGCCAGCAGCGTCGGACAGATCTATGGCTACACCTTC
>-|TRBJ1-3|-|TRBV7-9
CASIRLEGAGNTIYF
TGTGCCAGCATCCGGCTAGAGGGCGCTGGAAACACCATATATTTT
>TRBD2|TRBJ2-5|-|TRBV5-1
CASTIASGVLQETQYF
TGCGCCAGCACCATCGCTAGCGGGGTTCTCCAAGAGACCCAGTACTTC
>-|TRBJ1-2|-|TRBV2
CASSDSFPSNYGYTF
TGTGCCAGCAGTGACAGTTTCCCCTCTAACTATGGCTACACCTTC
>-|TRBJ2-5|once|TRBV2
CASGPQETQYF
TGTGCCAGCGGACCCCAGGAGACCCAGTACTTC
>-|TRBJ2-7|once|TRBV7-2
CASSLGPGVTYEQYF
TGTGCCAGCAGCTTAGGCCCAGGGGTCACCTACGAGCAGTACTTC
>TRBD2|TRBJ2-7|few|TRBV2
CASSAGTSREQYF
TGTGCCAGCAGTGCCGGGACTAGTAGGGAGCAGTACTTC
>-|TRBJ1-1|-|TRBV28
CASTPGSRPNTEAFF
TGTGCCAGCACTCCGGGGTCCCGCCCGAACACTGAAGCTTTCTTT
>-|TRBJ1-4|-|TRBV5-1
CASSANSGVAEKLFF
TGCGCCAGCAGCGCGAATAGTGGGGTTGCTGAAAAACTGTTTTTT
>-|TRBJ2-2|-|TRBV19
CASSIRGIIDTGELFF
TGTGCCAGTAGTATACGAGGGATCATCGACACCGGGGAGCTGTTTTTT
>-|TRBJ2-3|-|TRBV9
CASSLTATLTDTQYF
TGTGCCAGCAGCCTGACAGCAACCCTTACGGATACGCAGTATTTT
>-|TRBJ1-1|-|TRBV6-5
CASSYSHGARNTEAFF
TGTGCCAGCAGTTACTCACACGGGGCGCGAAACACTGAAGCTTTCTTT
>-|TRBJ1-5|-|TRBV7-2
CASSLAPNQPQHF
TGTGCCAGCAGCTTAGCCCCCAATCAGCCCCAGCATTTT
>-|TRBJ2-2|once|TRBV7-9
CASRLQGTGGELFF
TGTGCCAGCCGCCTGCAGGGGACGGGCGGGGAGCTGTTTTTT
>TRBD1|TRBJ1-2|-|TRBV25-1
CASSKQGNGYGYTF
TGTGCCAGCAGTAAACAGGGGAACGGTTATGGCTACACCTTC
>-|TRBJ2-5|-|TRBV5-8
CASSFNYQETQYF
TGTGCCAGCAGCTTTAACTACCAAGAGACCCAGTACTTC
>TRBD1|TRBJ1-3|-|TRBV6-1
CASSEQGVSGNTIYF
TGTGCCAGCAGTGAACAGGGGGTTTCAGGAAACACCATATATTTT
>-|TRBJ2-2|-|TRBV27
CASSLYTPGANTGELFF
TGTGCCAGCAGTTTATACACCCCGGGAGCGAACACCGGGGAGCTGTTTTTT
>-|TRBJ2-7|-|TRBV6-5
CASSYSAGHYEQYF
TGTGCCAGCAGTTACTCTGCAGGGCATTACGAGCAGTACTTC
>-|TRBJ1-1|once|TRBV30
CAWSVRAEAFF
TGTGCCTGGAGTGTACGGGCTGAAGCTTTCTTT
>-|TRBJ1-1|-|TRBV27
CASSLSRGTEAFF
TGTGCCAGCAGTTTATCGCGCGGAACTGAAGCTTTCTTT
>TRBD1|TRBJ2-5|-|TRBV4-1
CASSKPDRDQETQYF
TGCGCCAGCAGCAAACCCGACAGGGACCAAGAGACCCAGTACTTC
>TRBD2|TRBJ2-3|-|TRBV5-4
CASSSLAGGHTDTQYF
TGTGCCAGCAGCTCCCTAGCGGGGGGCCACACAGATACGCAGTATTTT
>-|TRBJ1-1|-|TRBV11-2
CASSPQLSTEAFF
TGTGCCAGCAGCCCTCAGCTAAGCACTGAAGCTTTCTTT
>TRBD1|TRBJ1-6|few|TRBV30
CAWRSGQGNSPLHF
TGTGCCTGGAGATCGGGACAGGGGAATTCACCCCTCCACTTT
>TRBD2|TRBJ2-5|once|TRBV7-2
CASSLAAGVQETQYF
TGTGCCAGCAGCTTAGCCGCGGGGGTCCAAGAGACCCAGTACTTC
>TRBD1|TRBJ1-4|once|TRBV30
CAWSVGGQPNEKLFF
TGTGCCTGGAGTGTAGGGGGACAGCCGAATGAAAAACTGTTTTTT
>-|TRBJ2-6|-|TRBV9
CASSVSQSGSGANVLTF
TGTGCCAGCAGCGTAAGCCAGTCGGGCTCTGGGGCCAACGTCCTGACTTTC
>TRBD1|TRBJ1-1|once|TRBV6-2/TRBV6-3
CASSYSRTGYQNTEAFF
TGTGCCAGCAGTTACTCGAGGACAGGGTACCAGAACACTGAAGCTTTCTTT
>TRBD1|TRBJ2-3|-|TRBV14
CASSLGQGRTDTQYF
TGTGCCAGCAGCCTCGGACAGGGTCGGACAGATACGCAGTATTTT
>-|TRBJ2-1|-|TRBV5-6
CASSLGSKAKQFF
TGTGCCAGCAGCTTGGGGAGCAAGGCCAAGCAGTTCTTC